Below are 27 T cell receptor beta chains sequenced from a single sample in a study of shared clonotypes between healthy human individuals. The data were produced by immunoSEQ multiplex PCR, yet TCRdb's version contains in-frame clones alone and is incomplete. Of about 1,500,000 clones detected, 96% appear once; the ten largest clones hold approximately 1%. Sequenced material: naive CD4+ T cells sorted from blood. Subset here: CD45RA+ positively selected. These receptor sequences come from a man aged 30-40 years in good health.

The chain joins TRBV28 to TRBJ2-7; 7 bases agree with TRBD1. Trimming took 5 bases from V and 5 from J; bases not matched to a gene: 6. Germline V gene lookup returns CDR1 MDHEN and CDR2 SYDVKM. The CDR3 extends over 13 amino acids. CDR3 residues: CASSPQGIDEQYF. The DNA of the CDR3 is TGTGCCAGCAGTCCACAGGGGATCGACGAGCAGTACTTC.

This chain connects TRBV7-3 to TRBJ2-1, with a weak D call TRBD1 (6 bases). CDR3 size: 13 residues. Trimming removed 4 bases at V and 5 bases at J, with 9 bases between. Germline CDR1 reads SGHTA; CDR2 reads FQGTGA. The CDR3 region has the DNA TGTGCCAGCAGCTCCAACAGGGACAATGAGCAGTTCTTC. It encodes CASSSNRDNEQFF. Looking up the rest from reference TRBV7-3 and TRBJ2-1 gives the full variable domain: GAGVSQTPSNKVTEKGKYVELRCDPISGHTALYWYRQSLGQGPEFLIYFQGTGAADDSGLPNDRFFAVRPEGSVSTLKIQRTERGDSAVYLCASSSNRDNEQFFGPGTRLTVL.

The chain recombines TRBV7-9 with TRBJ1-3; D unresolved. Trimming shortened V by 3 bases and J by 0 bases, and 18 bases separated the two germline ends. Germline V gene sequence: CDR1 SEHNR, CDR2 FQNEAQ (reference sequence). The CDR3 has 18 residues. CDR3 sequence reads: CASSLREVLSYSGNTIYF. The CDR3 DNA sequence: TGTGCCAGCAGCTTGAGAGAGGTGCTAAGCTACTCTGGAAACACCATATATTTT.

This clone was observed once. This chain joins TRBV15 and TRBJ1-1; a weak D match, TRBD1 (6 bases). Germline CDR1 is LNHNV and CDR2 is YYDKDF (reference sequence). This CDR3 comprises 16 residues. Trimming stripped 1 base from V and 3 bases from J, with 15 bases between. This CDR3 reads CATSRGNGGTYTEAFF. The DNA for the CDR3 is TGTGCCACCAGCAGAGGCAACGGCGGGACATACACTGAAGCTTTCTTT.

Details on this clone: The sample has other DNA sequences that encode this CDR3 too. The rearrangement joins TRBV6-6 to TRBJ1-1; D remains ambiguous. Trimming pared 3 bases from V and 10 bases from J, leaving 9 bases between. The CDR3 loop spans 11 amino acids. Germline CDR1 MNHNY, CDR2 SVGAGI (reference sequence). The CDR3 protein is CASSYGQRAFF. DNA for the CDR3: TGTGCCAGCAGTTATGGGCAAAGAGCTTTCTTT.

J is TRBJ2-7 and V is TRBV4-1; 7 positions match TRBD2. V was pared by 4 bases and J by 0 bases, with 9 bases of the junction left unmatched. Germline V gene data show CDR1 as MGHRA and CDR2 as YSYEKL. The CDR3 sequence is 16 residues long. This CDR3 is CASSPRWVAGSYEQYF. The CDR3 bases are TGCGCCAGCAGCCCCCGATGGGTAGCGGGCTCCTACGAGCAGTACTTC.

The chain has TRBV7-3 and TRBJ2-3; 8 bases are shared with TRBD1. J lost 6 bases, V lost 3 bases, and 11 bases had no gene match. Germline CDR1 is SGHTA and CDR2 is FQGTGA. This CDR3 contains 16 residues. CDR3 in DNA: TGTGCCAGCAGCTTTGGACAGGGAGTCTTCGGGGATACGCAGTATTTT. Translating it yields CASSFGQGVFGDTQYF.

This chain links TRBV5-1 with TRBJ2-3; D uncertain. The CDR3 has 14 residues. Trimming took 0 bases from V and 2 from J, leaving 7 bases between them. The germline V gene encodes CDR1 SGHRS and CDR2 YFSETQ. Here the CDR3 reads CASSLVVNTDTQYF. The CDR3 nucleotides read TGCGCCAGCAGCTTGGTGGTGAACACAGATACGCAGTATTTT. The variable domain in full, with the rest retrieved from reference TRBV5-1 and TRBJ2-3, is KAGVTQTPRYLIKTRGQQVTLSCSPISGHRSVSWYQQTPGQGLQFLFEYFSETQRNKGNFPGRFSGRQFSNSRSEMNVSTLELGDSALYLCASSLVVNTDTQYFGPGTRLTVL.

The sample holds a few counts of this clone. The chain combines TRBV19 with TRBJ2-6; TRBD1 aligns across 7 bases. The CDR3 is made up of 15 amino acids. V trimming: 6 bases; J trimming: 15 bases; junction bases outside the gene matches: 17. Germline CDR1 and CDR2: LNHDA and SQIVND (reference sequence). Here the CDR3 reads CASRGGRGIVQDLTF. CDR3 coding DNA: TGTGCCAGTAGAGGGGGCAGGGGAATTGTTCAGGACCTGACTTTC.

This chain joins TRBV28 and TRBJ1-3; no firm D call. Looked up from germline, CDR1 is MDHEN and CDR2 is SYDVKM. V was cut by 5 bases and J by 3 bases, with 8 bases left in between. This CDR3 comprises 13 residues. CDR3 protein: CASSDSNGNTIYF. CDR3 in DNA: TGTGCCAGCAGTGACTCGAATGGAAACACCATATATTTT.

The V call is TRBV5-4, the J call TRBJ2-7; 7 bases match TRBD1. This CDR3 contains 14 residues. Germline values: CDR1 SGHNT, CDR2 YYREEE (reference sequence). The J segment lost 2 bases and the V segment lost 3 bases, leaving 5 bases of the junction unmatched. The CDR3 sequence is CASSSGQLTYEQYF. The CDR3, as DNA: TGTGCCAGCAGCTCGGGACAGCTTACCTACGAGCAGTACTTC.

This chain connects TRBV16 to TRBJ2-2; D unclear. The CDR3 has 14 amino acids. V was cut by 7 bases and J by 4 bases, with 13 bases left in between. CDR1 is KGHSY and CDR2 is FQNENV in the germline V gene. CDR3 in DNA: TGTGCCAGCAATGTGCGTTTGGGCACCGGGGAGCTGTTTTTT. It translates to CASNVRLGTGELFF.

V gene TRBV9 combines with J gene TRBJ2-5; tentatively, D is TRBD1 (6 bases). This CDR3 is 13 amino acids long. CDR1 is SGDLS, CDR2 YYNGEE, per germline. V shed 3 bases and J shed 5 bases, with 11 bases lying between them. CDR3 coding DNA: TGTGCCAGCAGCGCCACAGGGCACGAGACCCAGTACTTC. It is translated as CASSATGHETQYF.

The rearrangement links TRBV28 to TRBJ2-1; 9 positions agree with TRBD1. The CDR3 is made up of 18 amino acids. J gave up 4 bases and V 8 bases, and 18 bases lay outside the gene matches. In germline, CDR1 is MDHEN, CDR2 SYDVKM. CDR3 DNA sequence: TGTGCCAGCGGACCGGGACAGGGAGGAAGCGGGGATTACAATGAGCAGTTCTTC. The encoded protein is CASGPGQGGSGDYNEQFF.

This chain links TRBV28 with TRBJ1-1, with D perhaps TRBD1 (6 bases). Trimming took 6 bases from V and 4 from J, leaving 18 bases between them. CDR1 and CDR2 (germline): MDHEN, SYDVKM. This CDR3 has 15 amino acids. CDR3 sequence: CASRGGPVGVTEAFF. CDR3 nucleotide sequence: TGTGCCAGCAGGGGGGGGCCAGTTGGAGTCACTGAAGCTTTCTTT.

For this clone: The same CDR3 is also encoded by other DNA sequences in this sample. The V and J genes are TRBV28 and TRBJ2-1; 7 bases map to TRBD2. CDR1 is MDHEN and CDR2 is SYDVKM in the germline V gene. V gave up 2 bases and J gave up 3 bases; unmatched junction bases: 4. CDR3 length: 15 amino acids. In DNA form, the CDR3 reads TGTGCCAGCAGTTTAGGCGGGAGTCTCTACAATGAGCAGTTCTTC. Translating gives CASSLGGSLYNEQFF.

The gene calls are TRBV27 and TRBJ2-5; tentatively, D is TRBD2 (6 bases). Looked up from germline, CDR1 is MNHEY and CDR2 is SMNVEV (reference sequence). The V gene lost 4 bases and the J gene lost 5 bases, with 11 bases spanning the gap. The CDR3 consists of 13 residues. This CDR3 is CASSWRGLETQYF. The CDR3, as DNA: TGTGCCAGCAGTTGGAGGGGTTTGGAGACCCAGTACTTC.

This chain links TRBV10-1 with TRBJ2-2, with 10 nucleotides matching TRBD1. V lost 3 bases and J lost 4; bases outside the gene matches: 14. The CDR3 is 19 residues long. Germline CDR1 is WNHNN and CDR2 is SYGVQD (reference sequence). The CDR3 sequence: CASSDSGDRGFSRTGELFF. CDR3 DNA sequence: TGCGCCAGCAGTGACTCCGGGGACAGGGGATTCTCTCGCACCGGGGAGCTGTTTTTT.

This clone came up once. This chain uses TRBV30 with TRBJ2-2, with TRBD2 as a possible D gene (6 bases). V dropped 3 bases and J dropped 4 bases, with 12 bases sitting between them. The CDR3 contains 14 residues. Germline V gene data show CDR1 as GTSNPN and CDR2 as SVGIG (reference sequence). The CDR3: CAWSPRRGTGELFF. The CDR3 DNA reads as TGTGCCTGGAGCCCCAGGCGGGGCACCGGGGAGCTGTTTTTT.

The genes are TRBV9 and TRBJ1-1; TRBD1 might be the D (6 bases). Trimming stripped 4 bases from V and 7 bases from J, with 17 bases between. The CDR3 consists of 14 residues. Germline assignment: CDR1 SGDLS and CDR2 YYNGEE. The CDR3 sequence: CASSQTGRSGEAFF. In nucleotides, the CDR3 is TGTGCCAGCAGCCAAACAGGGAGAAGTGGTGAAGCTTTCTTT.

The chain joins TRBV10-2 to TRBJ1-1; a possible D gene is TRBD1 (5 bases). CDR1 and CDR2 (germline): WSHSY, SAAADI. This CDR3 spans 12 amino acids. V dropped 7 bases and J dropped 5 bases, with 11 bases sitting between them. CDR3 coding DNA: TGCGCCAGCACTCACCCAGGGACTGAAGCTTTCTTT. Its translation is CASTHPGTEAFF.

As for this clone: The same CDR3 is also encoded by other DNA sequences in this sample. This sequence joins TRBV5-1 and TRBJ2-7; 9 bases match TRBD2. The germline V gene encodes CDR1 SGHRS and CDR2 YFSETQ. This CDR3 region has 14 residues. The V gene end was trimmed by 2 bases and the J gene end by 2 bases; junction bases not matched to a gene: 2. CDR3 in amino acids: CASSLGGRAYEQYF. The CDR3 DNA reads TGCGCCAGCAGCTTAGGCGGGAGGGCCTACGAGCAGTACTTC.

The V and J genes are TRBV2 and TRBJ2-7; TRBD2 agrees at 9 bases. Trimming took 7 bases from V and 5 from J; bases not matched to a gene: 3. The CDR3 consists of 12 residues. From germline, CDR1 is SNHLY and CDR2 FYNNEI. The CDR3 reads CASNVAGDEQYF. In nucleotides, the CDR3 is TGTGCCAGCAACGTAGCGGGAGACGAGCAGTACTTC.

As concerns this clone: The sample has other DNA sequences that encode this CDR3 too. The rearrangement links TRBV6-6 to TRBJ1-5, with 7 bases identical to TRBD1. From germline, CDR1 is MNHNY and CDR2 SVGAGI (reference sequence). J gave up 4 bases and V 0 bases, and 3 bases lay outside the gene matches. CDR3 length: 15 residues. The CDR3 DNA reads as TGTGCCAGCAGTTACTCGGGACAGCTAAATCAGCCCCAGCATTTT. It encodes CASSYSGQLNQPQHF.

This sequence joins TRBV18 and TRBJ1-5; D perhaps matches TRBD1 (6 bases). Germline loops: CDR1 KGHSH, CDR2 LQKENI. The CDR3 is made up of 14 amino acids. Trimming shortened V by 6 bases and J by 2 bases, and 11 bases separated the two germline ends. The CDR3 region is CASSQTGRNQPQHF. For the CDR3, the DNA is TGTGCCAGCTCCCAGACAGGTCGCAATCAGCCCCAGCATTTT.

This rearrangement joins TRBV7-9 to TRBJ1-2; D is possibly TRBD1 (6 bases). V was shortened by 5 bases and J by 4 bases, with 17 bases between the two germline ends. CDR3 length: 15 amino acids. Germline V gives CDR1 SEHNR, CDR2 FQNEAQ (reference sequence). CDR3 amino acids: CASSARGGVFYGYTF. The CDR3 DNA follows: TGTGCCAGCAGCGCTAGAGGGGGGGTCTTCTATGGCTACACCTTC.

This chain connects TRBV28 to TRBJ1-4; 9 positions agree with TRBD1. Germline trimming cut 2 bases from V and 6 bases from J; bases unmatched to any gene: 10. There are 17 residues in the CDR3. Germline loops: CDR1 MDHEN, CDR2 SYDVKM. The chain's CDR3 is CASSLNRGRGKDEKLFF. Here the CDR3 DNA reads TGTGCCAGCAGTTTAAACAGGGGGCGCGGTAAGGATGAAAAACTGTTTTTT.